The 25 T cell receptor beta chains below all came from one sample that was sequenced in a study of blood T cell repertoires in COVID-19. Generated by immunoSEQ multiplex PCR, the TCRdb table keeps only in-frame clones and is missing some. Counted here are roughly 78,000 clones, around nine tenths occurring once; the ten biggest clones make up less than 2.5%. The sequencing input was peripheral blood. The receptors derive from a woman between 55 and 75 years old with acute or convalescent COVID-19.

The chain recombines TRBV3-1 (or the pseudogene TRBV3-2) with TRBJ2-7, with D perhaps matching TRBD1 (5 bases). V gave up 4 bases and J gave up 9 bases, with 19 bases separating them. Germline-derived CDR1 and CDR2 are LGHDT and YNNKEL (reference sequence). This CDR3 has 14 residues. CDR3 region: CASSPGRIGRGQYF. For the CDR3, the DNA is TGTGCCAGCAGCCCTGGCCGGATCGGAAGGGGGCAGTACTTC.

The chain links TRBV27 to TRBJ2-7; TRBD1 aligns across 8 bases. V lost 6 bases, J lost 2 bases, and 12 bases stayed unmatched. The CDR3 contains 16 residues. Per the germline V gene, CDR1 is MNHEY and CDR2 is SMNVEV (reference sequence). CDR3 amino acids: CASSTTGAGKTYEQYF. DNA for the CDR3: TGTGCCAGCAGCACGACAGGGGCCGGAAAGACCTACGAGCAGTACTTC.

V and J are TRBV18 and TRBJ2-3, with D hard to call. V was clipped by 3 bases and J by 3 bases, with 4 bases between them. The CDR3 runs 12 residues. Germline-derived CDR1 and CDR2 are KGHSH and LQKENI. The DNA of the CDR3 is TGTGCCAGCTCACCTGAGACAGATACGCAGTATTTT. Protein: CASSPETDTQYF.

The CDR3 reads CASSPGQGFGTEAFF. The CDR3 DNA reads as TGTGCCAGCTCACCGGGACAGGGATTTGGCACTGAAGCTTTCTTT. The V and J genes are TRBV18 and TRBJ1-1; TRBD1 aligns across 9 bases. Germline CDR1 KGHSH, CDR2 LQKENI. The CDR3 contains 15 residues. V gave up 3 bases and J gave up 4 bases; unmatched junction bases: 6.

J is TRBJ2-7 and V is TRBV2; TRBD1 might be the D (5 bases). The CDR3 spans 14 residues. Trimming took off 9 bases at V and 3 bases at J, with 18 bases between the two ends. Germline loops: CDR1 SNHLY, CDR2 FYNNEI. The CDR3, as DNA: TGTGCCAGTCTTCAAGGGGCAGGAAACTACGAGCAGTACTTC. This encodes CASLQGAGNYEQYF. Full variable domain (rest looked up from reference TRBV2 and TRBJ2-7): EPEVTQTPSHQVTQMGQEVILRCVPISNHLYFYWYRQILGQKVEFLVSFYNNEISEKSEIFDDQFSVERPDGSNFTLKIRSTKLEDSAMYFCASLQGAGNYEQYFGPGTRLTVT.

This chain uses TRBV18 with TRBJ2-1, with 8 bases fitting TRBD2. The CDR3 has 14 amino acids. Germline V CDR1 and CDR2: KGHSH, LQKENI. After removal of 3 bases from V and 8 bases from J, the junction contained 6 bases not matched to a gene. The chain's CDR3 is CASSPGLEIDEQFF. CDR3 DNA sequence: TGTGCCAGCTCACCGGGACTAGAGATCGATGAGCAGTTCTTC. The complete variable domain, with remaining parts taken from reference TRBV18 and TRBJ2-1, reads NAGVMQNPRHLVRRRGQEARLRCSPMKGHSHVYWYRQLPEEGLKFMVYLQKENIIDESGMPKERFSAEFPKEGPSILRIQQVVRGDSAAYFCASSPGLEIDEQFFGPGTRLTVL.

The rearrangement uses TRBV2 and TRBJ1-2; possible D gene TRBD1, 5 bases. Per germline, CDR1 SNHLY and CDR2 FYNNEI. V lost 7 bases, J lost 6 bases, and 15 bases lay in between. The CDR3 is 13 residues long. CDR3 sequence reads: CASIRIKGDGYTF. CDR3 coding DNA: TGTGCCAGCATTAGAATTAAAGGGGATGGCTACACCTTC.

This chain links TRBV27 with TRBJ1-1; 11 positions agree with TRBD1. Germline V lookup: CDR1 MNHEY, CDR2 SMNVEV (reference sequence). This CDR3 has 15 amino acids. With V trimmed by 5 bases and J by 6 bases, 8 bases remained unmatched. This CDR3 reads CASSGQGAPVAEAFF. For the CDR3, the DNA is TGTGCCAGCAGTGGACAGGGGGCGCCGGTCGCTGAAGCTTTCTTT.

The gene calls are TRBV12-3 or TRBV12-4 and TRBJ2-2; TRBD1 agrees at 7 bases. With 6 bases clipped from V and 6 bases from J, the junction kept 4 bases outside the gene matches. The CDR3 is 13 residues long. This CDR3 reads CASRKGGPGELFF. The CDR3 nucleotides are TGTGCCAGCAGGAAAGGGGGCCCCGGGGAGCTGTTTTTT.

The V call is TRBV5-4, the J call TRBJ2-5, with 11 positions matching TRBD2. CDR3 length: 16 amino acids. Trimming at V came to 2 bases and at J to 3 bases, leaving 6 bases not matched to a gene. The germline CDR1 and CDR2 sequences are SGHNT and YYREEE (reference sequence). Here the CDR3 reads CASSLPGLAVKETQYF. The CDR3 nucleotides are TGTGCCAGCAGCTTACCGGGACTAGCGGTCAAAGAGACCCAGTACTTC.

The chain employs TRBV9 and TRBJ2-7; TRBD2 aligns across 8 bases. J lost 3 bases, V lost 3 bases, and 8 bases had no gene match. From germline, CDR1 is SGDLS and CDR2 YYNGEE. CDR3 length: 15 amino acids. The CDR3 region has the DNA TGTGCCAGCAGCGCGAGCGGGGGCCCCGACTACGAGCAGTACTTC. Encoded protein: CASSASGGPDYEQYF.

J is TRBJ2-7 and V is TRBV14; possibly TRBD2 for D (6 bases). The ends were cut back, 4 bases at V and 4 bases at J, with 14 bases in the middle. The V gene's germline CDR1 is SGHDN and CDR2 FVKESK. The CDR3 runs 14 residues. Here the CDR3 DNA reads TGTGCCAGCAGCCGCGGCGGGGTATTGTACGAGCAGTACTTC. Translating it yields CASSRGGVLYEQYF.

CDR3 coding DNA: TGCAGCGTTGTGTCAACCTCACCCGGAGGTAAAGCTTTCTTT. Translated: CSVVSTSPGGKAFF. The genes are TRBV29-1 and TRBJ1-1, with D unclear. CDR3 length: 14 residues. Per germline, CDR1 SQVTM and CDR2 ANQGSEA. V dropped 4 bases and J dropped 9 bases, with 21 bases sitting between them.

The rearrangement uses TRBV25-1 and TRBJ2-7; TRBD2 is a possible D gene (7 bases). The V gene lost 3 bases and the J gene lost 4 bases, with 13 bases spanning the gap. Germline CDR1 reads MGHDK; CDR2 reads SYGVNS. The length of the CDR3 is 14 residues. The CDR3 DNA follows: TGTGCCAGCAGTGATTCGGGGGGCTGGTACGAGCAGTACTTC. Its protein product is CASSDSGGWYEQYF.

This sequence joins TRBV7-8 and TRBJ1-1; TRBD1 is a possible D gene (6 bases). This CDR3 is built from 16 residues. The germline V gene has CDR1 SGHVS and CDR2 FQNEAQ. V lost 0 bases to trimming and J lost 3 bases, with 14 bases between them. This chain's CDR3 is CASSLAGRGHHTEAFF. The CDR3 DNA sequence: TGTGCCAGCAGCTTAGCGGGACGGGGACATCACACTGAAGCTTTCTTT.

This chain uses TRBV27 with TRBJ1-5, with D possibly TRBD1 on 5 matching bases. Germline V gene data show CDR1 as MNHEY and CDR2 as SMNVEV (reference sequence). The ends were cut back, 4 bases at V and 5 bases at J, with 15 bases in the middle. The CDR3 sequence is 15 residues long. In nucleotides, the CDR3 is TGTGCCAGCAGTTCCCTCGGGGGAAATGATCAGCCCCAGCATTTT. Its protein product is CASSSLGGNDQPQHF.

This clone was counted a single time. This rearrangement joins TRBV7-2 to TRBJ2-1; the match to TRBD2 covers 16 bases. J lost 10 bases, V lost 5 bases, and 5 bases had no gene match. The CDR3 consists of 15 residues. Germline V gene data show CDR1 as SGHTA and CDR2 as FQGNSA. The CDR3 DNA follows: TGTGCCAGCAGCCTCGGGACTAGCGGGAGGGGCGAGCAGTTCTTC. Translation: CASSLGTSGRGEQFF.

J is TRBJ2-7 and V is TRBV7-2; 7 bases agree with TRBD2. Germline V gives CDR1 SGHTA, CDR2 FQGNSA. The CDR3 has 17 amino acids. Losses at the gene ends were 2 bases for V and 3 bases for J; bases not matched to a gene: 13. CDR3 bases: TGTGCCAGCAGCTTACTGGACGCTATTACGGGAGGCTACGAGCAGTACTTC. It codes for CASSLLDAITGGYEQYF.

V usage is TRBV11-2 and J usage is TRBJ1-2; unclear D gene. This CDR3 region has 14 residues. Trimming took 3 bases from V and 4 from J, leaving 12 bases between them. Germline loops: CDR1 SGHAT, CDR2 FQNNGV. The chain's CDR3 is CASSFQVAGYGYTF. The CDR3 DNA follows: TGTGCCAGCAGCTTCCAGGTAGCGGGCTATGGCTACACCTTC.

The chain couples TRBV28 to TRBJ1-1, with TRBD1 matching 10 bases. CDR3 length: 16 residues. Germline CDR1 reads MDHEN; CDR2 reads SYDVKM. Trimming removed 6 bases from V and 4 bases from J; junction bases left unmatched: 11. DNA for the CDR3: TGTGCCAGCAGCCCTACCGGGACAGGGGTCGGCACTGAAGCTTTCTTT. This gives the protein CASSPTGTGVGTEAFF.

Only a few counts were recorded for this clone. The rearrangement joins TRBV19 to TRBJ2-2, with D perhaps matching TRBD1 (6 bases). Looked up from germline, CDR1 is LNHDA and CDR2 is SQIVND (reference sequence). The CDR3 has 14 residues. V lost 4 bases to trimming and J lost 5 bases, with 11 bases between them. CDR3 protein: CASSTTGYTGELFF. The CDR3 DNA reads as TGTGCCAGTAGTACTACAGGGTATACCGGGGAGCTGTTTTTT.

The chain uses TRBV4-2 and TRBJ2-1, with D maybe TRBD2 (6 bases). The CDR3 runs 16 residues. V dropped 0 bases and J dropped 4 bases, with 13 bases sitting between them. Germline V gene sequence: CDR1 LGHNA, CDR2 YNFKEQ. CDR3 loop: CASSQERRGEYNEQFF. In nucleotides, the CDR3 is TGTGCCAGCAGCCAAGAAAGGCGGGGCGAATACAATGAGCAGTTCTTC.

The chain recombines TRBV18 with TRBJ2-7; D possibly corresponds to TRBD2 (6 bases). V dropped 0 bases and J dropped 3 bases, with 15 bases sitting between them. There are 16 residues in the CDR3. Germline V gene sequence: CDR1 KGHSH, CDR2 LQKENI. The CDR3 protein is CASSPPGGAGFYEQYF. Here the CDR3 DNA reads TGTGCCAGCTCACCACCCGGAGGGGCCGGGTTCTACGAGCAGTACTTC. Looking up the rest from reference TRBV18 and TRBJ2-7 gives the full variable domain: NAGVMQNPRHLVRRRGQEARLRCSPMKGHSHVYWYRQLPEEGLKFMVYLQKENIIDESGMPKERFSAEFPKEGPSILRIQQVVRGDSAAYFCASSPPGGAGFYEQYFGPGTRLTVT.

The CDR3 DNA follows: TGTGCCAGCAGAGTTACTATAATACAGGGGGCTAATGAAAAACTGTTTTTT. This translates into CASRVTIIQGANEKLFF. This rearrangement joins TRBV2 to TRBJ1-4; 8 bases line up with TRBD1. The CDR3 is made up of 17 amino acids. Per the germline V gene, CDR1 is SNHLY and CDR2 is FYNNEI. The J segment lost 3 bases and the V segment lost 6 bases, leaving 12 bases of the junction unmatched.

The chain links TRBV29-1 to TRBJ2-1; no clear D gene. This CDR3 contains 13 residues. Trimming left V 7 bases short and J 0 bases short, with 10 bases between. Germline assignment: CDR1 SQVTM and CDR2 ANQGSEA. CDR3 sequence: CSAVRSSYNEQFF. The CDR3 DNA follows: TGCAGCGCCGTAAGGAGCTCCTACAATGAGCAGTTCTTC.